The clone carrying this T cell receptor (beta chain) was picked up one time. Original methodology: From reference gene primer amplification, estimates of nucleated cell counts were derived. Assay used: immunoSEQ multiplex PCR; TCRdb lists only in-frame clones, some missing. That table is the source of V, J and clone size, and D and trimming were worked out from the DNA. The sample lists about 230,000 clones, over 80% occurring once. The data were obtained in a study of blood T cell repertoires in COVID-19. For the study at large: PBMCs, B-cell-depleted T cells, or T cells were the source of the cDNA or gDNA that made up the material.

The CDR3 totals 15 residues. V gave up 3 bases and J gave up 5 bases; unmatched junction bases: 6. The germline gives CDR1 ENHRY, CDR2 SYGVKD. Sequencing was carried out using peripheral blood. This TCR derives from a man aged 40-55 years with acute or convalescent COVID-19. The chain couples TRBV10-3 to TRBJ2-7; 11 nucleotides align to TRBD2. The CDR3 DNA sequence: TGTGCCATCAGTGACTTTACTAGCGGGAGTAACGAGCAGTACTTC. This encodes CAISDFTSGSNEQYF.